Sequencing of this T cell receptor beta chain was carried out in a study of T cell changes during pregnancy in multiple sclerosis. Measured with immunoSEQ multiplex PCR; TCRdb has only the in-frame clones, and not every one. The sample lists almost 20,000 clones, around 86% occurring once. The V gene lost 6 bases and the J gene lost 2 bases, with 14 bases spanning the gap. The CDR3 runs to 14 residues. CDR1 is GTSNPN, CDR2 SVGIG, per germline (reference sequence). Sample: CD8+ T cells from peripheral blood mononuclear cells, taken in the third trimester of pregnancy. This sequence joins TRBV30 and TRBJ1-5; TRBD1 is a possible D gene (5 bases). The clonotype originates from a female donor in good health, enrolled as a control in a pregnancy study. The chain's CDR3 is CACQAWGGNQPQHF. In nucleotides, the CDR3 is TGTGCCTGCCAGGCCTGGGGCGGCAATCAGCCCCAGCATTTT.